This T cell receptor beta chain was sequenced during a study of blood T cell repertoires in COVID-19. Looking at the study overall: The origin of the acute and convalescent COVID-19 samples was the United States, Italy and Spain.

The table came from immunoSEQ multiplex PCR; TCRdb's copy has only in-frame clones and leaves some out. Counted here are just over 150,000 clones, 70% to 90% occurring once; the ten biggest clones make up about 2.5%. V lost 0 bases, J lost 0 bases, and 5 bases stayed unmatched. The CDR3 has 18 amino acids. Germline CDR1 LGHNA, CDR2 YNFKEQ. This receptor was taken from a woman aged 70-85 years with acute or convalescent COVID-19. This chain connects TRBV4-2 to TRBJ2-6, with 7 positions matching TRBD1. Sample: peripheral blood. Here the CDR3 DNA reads TGTGCCAGCAGCCAAGATCGGGACAGCCTCTCTGGGGCCAACGTCCTGACTTTC. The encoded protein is CASSQDRDSLSGANVLTF.